This TCR beta chain was profiled in a study of CD8 T cells in Susac syndrome. Random hexamers were used to reverse transcribe the RNA input (about 0.5 to 1 ug). TCRdb ran MiXCR on the immunoSEQ multiplex PCR reads and lists one entry per CDR3 protein. Of about 200,000 distinct CDR3 sequences in the sample, about 96% were seen once. Germline CDR1 MNHEY, CDR2 SMNVEV (reference sequence). V was cut by 3 bases and J by 6 bases, with 8 bases left in between. The CDR3 spans 13 residues. Sequencing was carried out using CD4+ T cells from PBMCs. This sequence originates from a human donor with multiple sclerosis. The chain uses TRBV27 and TRBJ2-2, with D perhaps being TRBD1 or TRBD2 (5 bases each). CDR3 loop: CASSLQGAGELFF. The DNA of the CDR3 is TGTGCCAGCAGTTTGCAGGGAGCCGGGGAGCTGTTTTTT.